A single sample gave rise to the 20 T cell receptor beta chains below, sequenced in a study of beta chain features in type 1 diabetes. Their antigens are not known. The study, taken as a whole, reports: A moderate, significant TCRB CDR3 shortening appeared in type 1 diabetes across four CD4+ subsets.

All of the isolated RNA was reverse transcribed, so expressed TCRB transcripts were sequenced. Libraries were prepared by immunoSEQ multiplex PCR; TCRdb keeps only in-frame clonotypes and omits some of them. Among about 300,000 clones listed, approximately 12% were seen once. The specimen was naive CD4+ T cells from blood. These receptor sequences come from a woman younger than 30 with type 1 diabetes.

This clone was observed a few times. This chain joins TRBV28 and TRBJ2-2, with 7 positions matching TRBD1. The CDR3 runs to 16 residues. The trim removed 4 bases at V and 4 bases at J, leaving 9 bases unmatched. The germline V gene encodes CDR1 MDHEN and CDR2 SYDVKM. CDR3 sequence (DNA): TGTGCCAGCAGTTCCCGACAGGGCATTGGCACCGGGGAGCTGTTTTTT. Its protein is CASSSRQGIGTGELFF.

The rearrangement links TRBV7-9 to TRBJ1-1, with TRBD1 matching over 10 bases. The V gene's germline CDR1 is SEHNR and CDR2 FQNEAQ (reference sequence). Unmatched junction bases numbered 13, after V lost 5 bases and J lost 7 bases. The CDR3 has 16 amino acids. The CDR3 loop is CASSPGTGDLSSEAFF. The CDR3 bases are TGTGCCAGCAGCCCCGGGACAGGGGATTTGTCGAGTGAAGCTTTCTTT.

The chain employs TRBV9 and TRBJ2-2; 7 bases align to TRBD1. CDR1 is SGDLS, CDR2 YYNGEE, per germline. This CDR3 comprises 16 residues. V shed 3 bases and J 1 base; nucleotides not matched to a gene: 6. CDR3 bases: TGTGCCAGCAGCGCCCGACAGGGAAGGAACACCGGGGAGCTGTTTTTT. Its protein product is CASSARQGRNTGELFF.

The chain employs TRBV7-3 and TRBJ1-1; D may be TRBD1 (5 bases). This CDR3 is built from 13 residues. V dropped 5 bases and J dropped 8 bases, with 15 bases sitting between them. Germline V gene sequence: CDR1 SGHTA, CDR2 FQGTGA. In DNA form, the CDR3 reads TGTGCCAGCAGCATTGGTGGAGGGGAGGAAGCTTTCTTT. It encodes CASSIGGGEEAFF.

The CDR3 DNA sequence: TGTGCCAGCACCTCCCCCGGGACAGGGACATCCCAGTACTTC. This sequence encodes CASTSPGTGTSQYF. V usage is TRBV6-5 and J usage is TRBJ2-5; the match to TRBD1 covers 9 bases. The V gene's germline CDR1 is MNHEY and CDR2 SVGAGI. After removal of 7 bases from V and 9 bases from J, the junction contained 12 bases not matched to a gene. This CDR3 is 14 amino acids long.

This chain joins TRBV5-6 and TRBJ2-5; D possibly corresponds to TRBD1 (5 bases). This CDR3 region has 13 residues. Per the germline V gene, CDR1 is SGHDT and CDR2 is YYEEEE. V was cut by 3 bases and J by 5 bases, with 11 bases left in between. The CDR3 region is CASSWQGGETQYF. CDR3 nucleotide sequence: TGTGCCAGCAGCTGGCAGGGTGGTGAGACCCAGTACTTC.

In this sample, this clone turned up a few times. V is TRBV7-9 and J is TRBJ2-7, with 11 bases identical to TRBD1. Losses at the gene ends were 5 bases for V and 2 bases for J; bases not matched to a gene: 2. Germline V gives CDR1 SEHNR, CDR2 FQNEAQ (reference sequence). The CDR3 totals 14 residues. The CDR3 is CASSRTGGPYEQYV. DNA of the CDR3: TGTGCCAGCAGCCGGACAGGGGGCCCCTACGAGCAGTACGTC.

This clone was observed a few times. The chain employs TRBV30 and TRBJ2-5; 7 bases fit TRBD1. The CDR3 consists of 15 residues. V lost 4 bases to trimming and J lost 1 base; unmatched junction nucleotides: 9. The germline V gene encodes CDR1 GTSNPN and CDR2 SVGIG (reference sequence). The CDR3 coding sequence is TGTGCCTGGACATCCCAGACAGGGACCCAAGAGACCCAGTACTTC. Translation gives CAWTSQTGTQETQYF.

This clone was counted a few times. This rearrangement joins TRBV7-9 to TRBJ2-7, with unresolved D. The CDR3 consists of 14 residues. With 2 bases removed from V and 5 bases from J, the gap between germline ends came to 13 bases. The germline gives CDR1 SEHNR, CDR2 FQNEAQ (reference sequence). CDR3 loop: CASSLTGLRNEQYV. Here the CDR3 DNA reads TGTGCCAGCAGCTTAACTGGGTTGAGGAACGAGCAGTACGTC.

The chain carries TRBV6-6 and TRBJ2-3; 7 bases align to TRBD2. Per the germline V gene, CDR1 is MNHNY and CDR2 is SVGAGI (reference sequence). This CDR3 has 16 residues. The J segment lost 3 bases and the V segment lost 4 bases, leaving 10 bases of the junction unmatched. CDR3 bases: TGTGCCAGCAGTTCCCCTAGCGGCAAAGGGACAGATACGCAGTATTTT. Translating gives CASSSPSGKGTDTQYF.

The chain employs TRBV30 and TRBJ2-3; tentatively, D is TRBD2 (5 bases). CDR1 and CDR2 (germline): GTSNPN, SVGIG (reference sequence). The V gene lost 5 bases and the J gene lost 4 bases, with 13 bases spanning the gap. CDR3 length: 13 residues. CDR3 nucleotide sequence: TGTGCCTGGGGTAGAGGAGGTGCAGATACGCAGTATTTT. This encodes CAWGRGGADTQYF.

This clone has only one observation. This chain connects TRBV6-1 to TRBJ2-2; D might be TRBD1 (6 bases). The ends were cut back, 2 bases at V and 8 bases at J, with 18 bases in the middle. The CDR3 runs to 16 residues. Germline lookup yields CDR1 MNHNS and CDR2 SASEGT. The CDR3 here is CASSERLSPTGGELFF. The CDR3 coding sequence is TGTGCCAGCAGTGAAAGGCTTTCCCCCACAGGGGGGGAGCTGTTTTTT.

The chain carries TRBV5-1 and TRBJ1-1; 7 bases are a match to TRBD1. CDR3 length: 14 amino acids. Germline V lookup: CDR1 SGHRS, CDR2 YFSETQ. V trimming: 3 bases; J trimming: 1 base; junction bases outside the gene matches: 3. CDR3 sequence: CASSWGQTNTEAFF. CDR3 nucleotides: TGCGCCAGCAGCTGGGGACAGACGAACACTGAAGCTTTCTTT.

This clone has just a few counts. V usage is TRBV5-1 and J usage is TRBJ2-1; the D gene is possibly TRBD1 (6 bases). The germline CDR1 and CDR2 sequences are SGHRS and YFSETQ. The CDR3 is made up of 20 amino acids. Trimming stripped 5 bases from V and 0 bases from J, with 27 bases between. The CDR3 region is CASSVQGIHVTLISYNEQFF. CDR3 DNA sequence: TGCGCCAGCAGTGTACAGGGAATTCACGTAACCCTAATCTCCTACAATGAGCAGTTCTTC.

The V gene is TRBV7-2, the J gene TRBJ2-3, with 9 bases lining up with TRBD2. The CDR3 has 16 amino acids. Germline assignment: CDR1 SGHTA and CDR2 FQGNSA. After removal of 1 base from V and 4 bases from J, the junction contained 6 bases not matched to a gene. CDR3 coding DNA: TGTGCCAGCAGCTTAGGGGCTAGCGGGACAGCAGATACGCAGTATTTT. It is translated as CASSLGASGTADTQYF.

This clone has a handful of counts. The chain uses TRBV6-1 and TRBJ2-4, with 7 bases matching TRBD2. The CDR3 covers 14 residues. The trim removed 5 bases at V and 8 bases at J, leaving 9 bases unmatched. In germline, CDR1 is MNHNS, CDR2 SASEGT. The chain's CDR3 is CASSRGEGGDIQYF. For the CDR3, the DNA is TGTGCCAGCAGTCGGGGGGAGGGAGGGGACATTCAGTACTTC.

This clone was seen a handful of times. The V and J genes are TRBV9 and TRBJ2-2; TRBD1 aligns across 12 bases. In germline, CDR1 is SGDLS, CDR2 YYNGEE. This CDR3 contains 15 residues. With V trimmed by 2 bases and J by 7 bases, 3 bases remained unmatched. The CDR3: CASSVGQGAGGELFF. CDR3 DNA: TGTGCCAGCAGCGTGGGACAGGGGGCAGGCGGGGAGCTGTTTTTT.

The rearrangement uses TRBV5-1 and TRBJ1-1, with D unresolved. The V end was cut by 5 bases, the J end by 1 base, with 9 bases between. Germline V CDR1 and CDR2: SGHRS, YFSETQ. This CDR3 comprises 13 residues. The CDR3 spells CASRRIGNTEAFF. The CDR3 region has the DNA TGCGCCAGCAGGCGGATTGGGAACACTGAAGCTTTCTTT.

The chain combines TRBV9 with TRBJ1-3, with D tentatively TRBD1 (5 bases). CDR3 length: 15 residues. V was trimmed by 0 bases and J by 4 bases, leaving 11 bases between them. Germline V gene lookup returns CDR1 SGDLS and CDR2 YYNGEE. The CDR3 sequence: CASSVGTGAGNTIYF. CDR3 sequence (DNA): TGTGCCAGCAGCGTAGGTACAGGAGCCGGAAACACCATATATTTT.

The chain couples TRBV28 to TRBJ1-4; the match to TRBD1 covers 8 bases. The length of the CDR3 is 18 residues. The junction had 18 bases not matched to a gene; V was cut back by 6 bases and J by 6 bases. CDR1 MDHEN and CDR2 SYDVKM come from the germline V gene. CDR3 loop: CASRMGQGASRADEKLFF. The CDR3 DNA follows: TGTGCCAGCAGAATGGGGCAGGGGGCTTCCCGGGCTGATGAAAAACTGTTTTTT.